A selection of T cell receptor beta chains follows, all from one sample in a study of T-cell reconstitution after alpha-beta-depleted transplantation in children. TCRdb redid the calling of the PCR reads with MiXCR, one entry per CDR3 protein. Of about 370,000 distinct CDR3 sequences in the sample, roughly 21% were seen once. The sample in question was PBMCs from the stem cell graft donor, obtained from the stem cell graft. The receptors were gathered from a human donor who donated a stem cell graft to a child with acute myeloid leukemia. CDR3s include the opening cysteine and the closing phenylalanine or tryptophan. Each record gives: CDR3 DNA, CDR3 protein, V gene, D gene, J gene, clone size. The D gene is left open where the match is weak. Rows give clone size only sometimes, using once, few, many, or a class for an expanded clone.

cdr3_nt: TGTGCCAGCAGCCCCGCCCTCGATTCACCCCTCCACTTT
cdr3_aa: CASSPALDSPLHF
v_call: TRBV28
d_call: .
j_call: TRBJ1-6
clone_size: .

cdr3_nt: TGCAGCGTTGAACTGAGACTACAAGAGACCCAGTACTTC
cdr3_aa: CSVELRLQETQYF
v_call: TRBV29-1
d_call: .
j_call: TRBJ2-5
clone_size: many

cdr3_nt: TGCGCCAGCAGCCTCCTTCAGACAGGGAGCAATCAGCCCCAGCATTTT
cdr3_aa: CASSLLQTGSNQPQHF
v_call: TRBV4-1
d_call: TRBD1
j_call: TRBJ1-5
clone_size: many

cdr3_nt: TGCGCCAGCAGCATTAGCGGGAACTCCTACAATGAGCAGTTCTTC
cdr3_aa: CASSISGNSYNEQFF
v_call: TRBV5-1
d_call: TRBD2
j_call: TRBJ2-1
clone_size: .

cdr3_nt: TGTGCCAGCAGCCAAGATTACTCCTATGAGCAGTTCTTC
cdr3_aa: CASSQDYSYEQFF
v_call: TRBV4-2
d_call: .
j_call: TRBJ2-1
clone_size: few

cdr3_nt: TGTGCCAGCACCCCGGGAGACCGAGAGACCCAGTACTTC
cdr3_aa: CASTPGDRETQYF
v_call: TRBV28
d_call: .
j_call: TRBJ2-5
clone_size: few

cdr3_nt: TGTGCCAGCAGCTTAAAGGGAGTAGGCTACGAGCAGTACTTC
cdr3_aa: CASSLKGVGYEQYF
v_call: TRBV7-2
d_call: .
j_call: TRBJ2-7
clone_size: many

cdr3_nt: TGCGCCAGCAGCCCGATCCGAGGGACAGGGTCCTACGAGCAGTACTTC
cdr3_aa: CASSPIRGTGSYEQYF
v_call: TRBV4-1
d_call: TRBD1
j_call: TRBJ2-7
clone_size: .

cdr3_nt: TGTGCCACCAGCAGAGCAAGAGGGCTGAGCACAGATACGCAGTATTTT
cdr3_aa: CATSRARGLSTDTQYF
v_call: TRBV15
d_call: .
j_call: TRBJ2-3
clone_size: .

cdr3_nt: TGTGCCAGCAGTTATATCCCTCAGGGGAGGGAGCAGTTCTTC
cdr3_aa: CASSYIPQGREQFF
v_call: TRBV6-5
d_call: .
j_call: TRBJ2-1
clone_size: .

cdr3_nt: TGTGCCAGCAGCCAAGATCGGGTCGCTAACACTGAAGCTTTCTTT
cdr3_aa: CASSQDRVANTEAFF
v_call: TRBV4-2
d_call: .
j_call: TRBJ1-1
clone_size: many

cdr3_nt: TGTGCCAGCAGTTTTTGGGGCGGGGGAAGCTCCTACAATGAGCAGTTCTTC
cdr3_aa: CASSFWGGGSSYNEQFF
v_call: TRBV27
d_call: TRBD2
j_call: TRBJ2-1
clone_size: .